This T cell receptor (beta chain) was sequenced for a study of blood T cell repertoires in COVID-19. Study-wide context: The United States, Italy and Spain supplied acute and convalescent COVID-19 samples.

Germline CDR1 is SGHTA and CDR2 is FQGNSA. V lost 3 bases and J 3 bases, leaving 6 bases between the germline ends. CDR3 length: 13 amino acids. In the authors' workflow: It was from reference gene primer amplification that nucleated cell counts were estimated. TCRdb's copy holds only in-frame clones and misses some; the assay was immunoSEQ multiplex PCR. V and J calls and clone size come straight from that table; D and trimming were deduced from the DNA. The repertoire has around 100,000 clones, about 86% of them found once; the top ten carry 3.5%. This sequence joins TRBV7-2 and TRBJ1-3; D remains ambiguous. This TCR was recovered from a human donor in a cohort sampled during active COVID-19. Source material: peripheral blood. The CDR3 DNA reads as TGTGCCAGCAGCTTGGGAGTTGGAAACACCATATATTTT. Its translation: CASSLGVGNTIYF. Full variable domain (missing parts from reference TRBV7-2 and TRBJ1-3): GAGVSQSPSNKVTEKGKDVELRCDPISGHTALYWYRQSLGQGLEFLIYFQGNSAPDKSGLPSDRFSAERTGGSVSTLTIQRTQQEDSAVYLCASSLGVGNTIYFGEGSWLTVV.